Shown below are 4 T cell receptor beta chains from a single sample sequenced in a study of blood T cell repertoires in COVID-19. The assay was immunoSEQ multiplex PCR, and TCRdb's table has in-frame clones only and misses some. This table has 370,000 or so clones, 87% appearing once. The sequenced sample consisted of PBMCs or T cells enriched from blood (not recorded which). These receptors were taken from a man aged 25 to 40 who had recovered from COVID-19.

The rearrangement joins TRBV18 to TRBJ1-6; D may be TRBD1 (6 bases). Germline assignment: CDR1 KGHSH and CDR2 LQKENI. This CDR3 region has 14 residues. Trimming took off 4 bases at V and 5 bases at J, with 9 bases between the two ends. As DNA, the CDR3 is TGTGCCAGCTCACAACAGGGTAATAATTCACCCCTCCACTTT. Its protein product is CASSQQGNNSPLHF.

J is TRBJ1-4 and V is TRBV5-1; 10 nucleotides line up with TRBD1. Germline CDR1 reads SGHRS; CDR2 reads YFSETQ. V shed 0 bases and J 7 bases; nucleotides not matched to a gene: 0. The CDR3 length is 14 residues. The CDR3 DNA reads TGCGCCAGCAGCTTGGGACAGGGGGCTGAAAAACTGTTTTTT. Amino acids: CASSLGQGAEKLFF.

The chain couples TRBV9 to TRBJ2-3; 8 bases agree with TRBD1. The J segment lost 4 bases and the V segment lost 2 bases, leaving 6 bases of the junction unmatched. The CDR3 is 15 residues long. Germline V gene sequence: CDR1 SGDLS, CDR2 YYNGEE. As DNA, the CDR3 is TGTGCCAGCAGCGTGCAGGGGGCGGCATCAGATACGCAGTATTTT. Its translation is CASSVQGAASDTQYF.

The V and J genes are TRBV5-6 and TRBJ1-5, with D possibly matching TRBD1 (5 bases). The V and J ends lost 1 base and 7 bases respectively, with 12 bases between them. CDR3 length equals 14 residues. Germline-derived CDR1 and CDR2 are SGHDT and YYEEEE. CDR3 DNA sequence: TGTGCCAGCAGCTTGTGGCAGGGAGGACAGCCCCAGCATTTT. Protein sequence: CASSLWQGGQPQHF.